This T cell receptor (beta chain) is from a study of cytotoxic CD8 clonotypes in ibrutinib-treated CLL. Whole-study results and caveats: Sampling times differed between sustained-remission and progressing patients.

This clone has more than one count but fewer than ten. Its cognate antigen is unknown. Germline-derived CDR1 and CDR2 are GTSNPN and SVGIG (reference sequence). V was shortened by 3 bases and J by 2 bases, with 10 bases between the two germline ends. This CDR3 is built from 13 residues. Generated by immunoSEQ multiplex PCR, the TCRdb table keeps only in-frame clones and is missing some. Found here are roughly 200,000 clones, around 72% of them singletons; the top ten hold over 10%. The rearrangement uses TRBV30 and TRBJ1-1; D might be TRBD1 (5 bases). This sequence was found in a human donor with chronic lymphocytic leukemia. Sequences were derived from PBMCs, sampled after 24 months of ibrutinib treatment. The CDR3 sequence: CAWRWGSNTEAFF. CDR3 sequence (DNA): TGTGCCTGGAGGTGGGGGTCCAACACTGAAGCTTTCTTT.